Described below is a single T cell receptor beta chain sequence and its context. Antigen unknown. The junction differs from germline at one of its ends, possibly a read error. The length of the CDR3 is 12 residues. Germline CDR1 GTSNPN, CDR2 SVGIG (reference sequence). Time point meaning: longitudinal time-point 1 (baseline). The data originate from a study of neurological immune-mediated disorders. Points from the study as a whole: HTLV-1-associated myelopathy had the most TCR clonal expansion, whereas multiple sclerosis had the least (lower than in healthy controls).

Synthesis of cDNA was carried out by template-switch 5'RACE. The reaction used 10-nucleotide random UMIs. Via MiXCR, TCRdb re-called the 5' RACE reads, giving one row per CDR3 protein. The sample includes tens of thousands of distinct CDR3 sequences, about 9% of them seen just once. The clonotype comes from a woman aged 40 to 49 in good health. Sequenced: PBMCs. This sequence joins TRBV30 and TRBJ2-5, with unresolved D. Here the CDR3 reads CARSSTYETQYF. In nucleotides, the CDR3 is TGTGCCCGGAGTAGTACGTACGAGACCCAGTACTTC.